This T cell receptor (beta chain) was sequenced during a study of cytomegalovirus exposure and HLA in healthy donors. The PCR made use of 60 Vbeta and 13 Jbeta primers. The method was immunoSEQ multiplex PCR; TCRdb's version includes in-frame clones alone and lacks a portion of them. The table lists some 120,000 clones, around 73% of them singletons. The junction had 2 bases not matched to a gene; V was cut back by 7 bases and J by 4 bases. Germline V lookup: CDR1 SGHRS, CDR2 YFSETQ. The CDR3 length is 13 residues. Specimen: PBMCs. The receptor's source is a woman in her thirties or forties in good health and CMV-seropositive. The chain uses TRBV5-1 and TRBJ1-4, with 9 bases aligning to TRBD1. The CDR3 coding sequence is TGCGCCAGCTCGGACAGGGGTAATGAAAAACTGTTTTTT. Translating it yields CASSDRGNEKLFF.